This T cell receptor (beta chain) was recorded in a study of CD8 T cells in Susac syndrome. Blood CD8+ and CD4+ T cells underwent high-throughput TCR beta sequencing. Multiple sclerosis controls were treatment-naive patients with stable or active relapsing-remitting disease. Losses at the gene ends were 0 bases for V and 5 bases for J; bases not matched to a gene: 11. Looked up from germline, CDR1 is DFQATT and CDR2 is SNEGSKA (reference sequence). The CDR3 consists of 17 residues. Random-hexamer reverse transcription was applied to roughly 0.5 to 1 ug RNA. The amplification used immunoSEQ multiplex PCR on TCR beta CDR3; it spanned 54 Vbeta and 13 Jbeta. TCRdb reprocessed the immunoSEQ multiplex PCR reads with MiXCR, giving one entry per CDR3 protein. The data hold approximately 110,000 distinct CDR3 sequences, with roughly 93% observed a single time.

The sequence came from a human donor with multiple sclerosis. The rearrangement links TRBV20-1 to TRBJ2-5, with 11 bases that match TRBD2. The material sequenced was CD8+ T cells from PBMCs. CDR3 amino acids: CSARDLVAGGPRETQYF. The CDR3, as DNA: TGCAGTGCTAGAGATTTGGTAGCGGGAGGGCCGCGGGAGACCCAGTACTTC.